The 15 T cell receptor beta chains below all came from one sample that was sequenced in a study of pediatric ulcerative colitis. Assay used: immunoSEQ multiplex PCR; TCRdb lists only in-frame clones, some missing. The sample yields around 61,000 clones, roughly nine tenths seen once. The sample was blood. The receptors originated from a boy between 5 and 17 years old with severe ulcerative colitis.

This clone appeared a few times. V and J are TRBV27 and TRBJ1-1; D remains unclear. V lost 2 bases, J lost 5 bases, and 15 bases lay in between. CDR1 is MNHEY and CDR2 is SMNVEV in the germline V gene (reference sequence). The CDR3 loop spans 15 amino acids. Written as DNA, the CDR3 is TGTGCCAGCAGTTTACGGGCGTTTGGATTTACTGAAGCTTTCTTT. Its translation: CASSLRAFGFTEAFF.

CDR3 DNA: TGTGCCAGCAGTGAAGTAAGGCAGGGAGAGGGAGGCTACACCTTC. Its translation: CASSEVRQGEGGYTF. This sequence joins TRBV6-1 and TRBJ1-2, with a possible D match to TRBD1 (5 bases). CDR3 length equals 15 residues. Looked up from germline, CDR1 is MNHNS and CDR2 is SASEGT. V dropped 1 base and J dropped 8 bases, with 17 bases sitting between them.

The rearrangement links TRBV6-1 to TRBJ2-5; D gene uncertain. Trimming removed 9 bases from V and 5 bases from J, with 4 bases in between. CDR1 is MNHNS and CDR2 is SASEGT in the germline V gene. The CDR3 is 9 amino acids. This CDR3 reads CASGETQYF. CDR3 coding DNA: TGTGCCAGTGGGGAGACCCAGTACTTC.

The CDR3 bases are TGTGCCAGCAGCTTGGGGGTCTTTTCTAACACTGAAGCTTTCTTT. Amino acid sequence: CASSLGVFSNTEAFF. The V and J genes are TRBV5-4 and TRBJ1-1; D ambiguous. Trimming cost V 0 bases and J 2 bases, with 11 bases left between them. Looked up from germline, CDR1 is SGHNT and CDR2 is YYREEE (reference sequence). The CDR3 length is 15 residues.

This chain connects TRBV13 to TRBJ1-1; the match to TRBD1 covers 7 bases. This CDR3 contains 13 residues. The germline gives CDR1 PRHDT, CDR2 FYEKMQ (reference sequence). Trimming took 5 bases from V and 3 from J; bases not matched to a gene: 3. CDR3 residues: CASSTRGDTEAFF. CDR3 DNA sequence: TGTGCCAGCAGCACCAGGGGGGACACTGAAGCTTTCTTT.

The chain carries TRBV7-2 and TRBJ2-3; D is unresolved. Looked up from germline, CDR1 is SGHTA and CDR2 is FQGNSA. The CDR3 is made up of 12 amino acids. V lost 2 bases and J lost 6, with 6 bases in between. The CDR3 is CASSLLPDTQYF. CDR3 coding DNA: TGTGCCAGCAGCTTACTTCCCGATACGCAGTATTTT.

V is TRBV28 and J is TRBJ2-1, with D tentatively TRBD1 (6 bases). The V end lost 1 base, the J end lost 5 bases, and 12 bases lay between the germline ends. CDR3 length: 15 residues. The germline V gene has CDR1 MDHEN and CDR2 SYDVKM. CDR3 protein: CASSLSQGLDNEQFF. In DNA form, the CDR3 reads TGTGCCAGCAGTTTATCACAGGGATTGGACAATGAGCAGTTCTTC.

In this sample, this clone turned up once. This sequence joins TRBV5-1 and TRBJ1-1; D may be TRBD1 (6 bases). The CDR3 consists of 14 residues. Trimming stripped 3 bases from V and 3 bases from J, with 12 bases between. CDR1 SGHRS and CDR2 YFSETQ come from the germline V gene. The CDR3 spells CASSSGDWDTEAFF. The DNA of the CDR3 is TGCGCCAGCAGCTCAGGGGACTGGGACACTGAAGCTTTCTTT.

V usage is TRBV27 and J usage is TRBJ2-7; a weak D match, TRBD1 (6 bases). Per germline, CDR1 MNHEY and CDR2 SMNVEV (reference sequence). V lost 3 bases to trimming and J lost 3 bases, with 12 bases between them. The CDR3 totals 14 residues. CDR3 bases: TGTGCCAGCAGTTTCTCGGACAGCTACTACGAGCAGTACTTC. It specifies CASSFSDSYYEQYF.

In regard to this clone: The sample has other DNA sequences that encode this CDR3 too. The rearrangement uses TRBV29-1 and TRBJ2-5; D call uncertain. The germline V gene encodes CDR1 SQVTM and CDR2 ANQGSEA. This CDR3 region has 14 residues. The V end lost 4 bases, the J end lost 3 bases, and 15 bases lay between the germline ends. In DNA form, the CDR3 reads TGCAGCGTTGCGGGCTTGGGAAACGAAGAGACCCAGTACTTC. This encodes CSVAGLGNEETQYF.

J is TRBJ1-1 and V is TRBV5-1, with D possibly TRBD1 on 5 matching bases. The germline gives CDR1 SGHRS, CDR2 YFSETQ. Trimming removed 4 bases at V and 1 base at J, with 8 bases between. The length of the CDR3 is 13 residues. In DNA, the CDR3 is TGCGCCAGCAGCATTGACAGGAACACTGAAGCTTTCTTT. Its translation: CASSIDRNTEAFF.

The rearrangement joins TRBV7-3 to TRBJ2-1, with D uncertain. V shed 2 bases and J shed 2 bases, with 4 bases lying between them. Per the germline V gene, CDR1 is SGHTA and CDR2 is FQGTGA. The length of the CDR3 is 13 residues. CDR3 loop: CASSLGPYNEQFF. CDR3 nucleotides: TGTGCCAGCAGCTTAGGGCCCTACAATGAGCAGTTCTTC.

This rearrangement joins TRBV11-3 to TRBJ2-7; 7 positions match TRBD1. V gave up 5 bases and J gave up 6 bases; unmatched junction bases: 4. CDR1 SGHNT and CDR2 YENEEA come from the germline V gene. The CDR3 is made up of 12 amino acids. CDR3 amino acids: CASSTNRGEQYF. DNA of the CDR3: TGTGCCAGCAGCACAAACAGGGGCGAGCAGTACTTC.

This rearrangement joins TRBV30 to TRBJ2-5; D may be TRBD1 or TRBD2 (5 bases each). Germline-derived CDR1 and CDR2 are GTSNPN and SVGIG (reference sequence). The CDR3 covers 14 residues. V shed 4 bases and J shed 4 bases, with 16 bases lying between them. CDR3 sequence reads: CAWTRGFQGETQYF. In DNA form, the CDR3 reads TGTGCCTGGACCCGAGGGTTCCAGGGAGAGACCCAGTACTTC.

This clone was counted only a few times. The CDR3 region is CASTPDRDHGYTF. The CDR3 nucleotides are TGCGCCAGCACCCCGGACAGGGATCATGGCTACACCTTC. V usage is TRBV10-1 and J usage is TRBJ1-2; 8 bases are shared with TRBD1. Germline V gene lookup returns CDR1 WNHNN and CDR2 SYGVQD (reference sequence). CDR3 size: 13 residues. Trimming cost V 7 bases and J 6 bases; bases outside gene matches: 7.